Listed below are T cell receptor beta chains from one sample, sequenced in a study of T-cell reconstitution after alpha-beta-depleted transplantation in children. TCRdb re-analysed the PCR reads in MiXCR, keeping a single row per CDR3 protein. The table lists fewer than 1 million distinct CDR3 sequences, roughly 16% of them singletons, with around 5% in the top ten. The source was PBMCs, mostly from graft donor cells, collected 360 days after TCRalphabeta/CD19-depleted stem cell transplant. Every receptor here comes from a male patient between 5 and 17 years old who had a stem cell transplant for acute lymphoblastic leukemia, so the T cells may come from the graft donor. The CDR3 runs from the conserved cysteine through the conserved F or W. D genes are given only for firm matches. Not every row has a clone size; where given, it reads once, few, many or a size class.

V	D	size	J	CDR3	DNA
TRBV12-3/TRBV12-4	-	-	TRBJ2-5	CASSWRETQYF	TGTGCCAGCAGTTGGCGGGAGACCCAGTACTTC
TRBV6-1	TRBD1	few	TRBJ2-3	CASRPLFTDRGTDTQYF	TGTGCCAGCAGGCCGCTCTTTACAGACAGGGGCACAGATACGCAGTATTTT
TRBV5-1	-	-	TRBJ2-5	CASSHRTGLLQETQYF	TGCGCCAGCAGCCACCGGACTGGACTACTACAAGAGACCCAGTACTTC
TRBV12-3/TRBV12-4	-	many	TRBJ1-4	CASSLGEKLFF	TGTGCCAGCAGTTTAGGGGAAAAACTGTTTTTT
TRBV12-3/TRBV12-4	TRBD2	-	TRBJ2-2	CASSPSGRAGTGELFF	TGTGCCAGCAGTCCTAGCGGGAGGGCCGGCACCGGGGAGCTGTTTTTT
TRBV20-1	-	few	TRBJ2-7	CSAKMDSHYYEQYF	TGCAGTGCCAAAATGGACTCGCATTATTACGAGCAGTACTTC
TRBV7-9	TRBD1	-	TRBJ2-5	CASSHLRQGWETQYF	TGTGCCAGCAGCCACCTTCGACAGGGTTGGGAGACCCAGTACTTC
TRBV12-3/TRBV12-4	-	-	TRBJ1-5	CASSMFNQPQHF	TGTGCCAGCAGCATGTTTAATCAGCCCCAGCATTTT
TRBV5-1	-	few	TRBJ2-2	CASSLARFSGELFF	TGCGCCAGCAGCTTGGCGCGTTTCAGCGGGGAGCTGTTTTTT
TRBV4-1	TRBD2	-	TRBJ2-1	CASSQVRAGRRVNNEQFF	TGCGCCAGCAGCCAAGTCAGGGCCGGGAGGCGAGTTAACAATGAGCAGTTCTTC
TRBV5-1	TRBD2	many	TRBJ2-1	CASSPTSDPYNEQFF	TGCGCCAGCAGCCCTACTAGCGACCCCTACAATGAGCAGTTCTTC
TRBV20-1	-	-	TRBJ2-2	CCASGWDRDTGELFF	TGCTGTGCTAGTGGTTGGGACCGAGACACCGGGGAGCTGTTTTTT
TRBV7-3	-	few	TRBJ2-7	CASSLNGWGGEQYF	TGTGCCAGCAGCTTAAACGGATGGGGTGGCGAGCAGTACTTC
TRBV12-3/TRBV12-4	TRBD2	-	TRBJ2-3	CASSPLSGRVTDTQYF	TGTGCCAGCAGTCCATTGAGCGGGAGGGTCACAGATACGCAGTATTTT
TRBV12-3/TRBV12-4	-	few	TRBJ2-1	CASKGPGLDSYNEQFF	TGTGCCAGCAAGGGACCGGGACTCGACTCCTACAATGAGCAGTTCTTC
TRBV4-2	-	-	TRBJ2-1	CASSQDDSRIEGNEQFF	TGTGCCAGCAGCCAAGACGACAGTCGAATTGAGGGCAATGAGCAGTTCTTC
TRBV15	TRBD1	few	TRBJ2-7	CATSRDSVTGSPYEQYF	TGTGCCACCAGCAGAGATAGTGTGACAGGGTCCCCCTACGAGCAGTACTTC
TRBV7-8	-	few	TRBJ1-1	CASSLLSGVNTEAFF	TGTGCCAGCAGCTTACTTTCGGGGGTGAACACTGAAGCTTTCTTT
TRBV5-1	-	many	TRBJ2-2	CASREEGRITGELFF	TGCGCCAGCAGAGAGGAGGGCCGTATCACCGGGGAGCTGTTTTTT
TRBV18	-	-	TRBJ2-2	CASSPQTSGELFF	TGTGCCAGCTCACCCCAGACAAGCGGGGAGCTGTTTTTT
TRBV29-1	-	-	TRBJ1-1	CTLGLQRGSEAFF	TGCACCCTCGGTTTGCAACGGGGGAGTGAAGCTTTCTTT
TRBV28	TRBD2	many	TRBJ2-3	CASSPGLARDTQYF	TGTGCCAGCAGTCCCGGACTAGCCCGTGATACGCAGTATTTT
TRBV18	TRBD2	once	TRBJ2-1	CASSPQRELSDEQFF	TGTGCCAGCTCACCACAGCGGGAGTTGAGCGATGAGCAGTTCTTC
TRBV7-8	TRBD2	-	TRBJ2-7	CASSLATSGSEQYF	TGTGCCAGCAGCTTAGCGACTAGCGGGAGCGAGCAGTACTTC
TRBV18	-	-	TRBJ2-5	CASSPRQGHETQYF	TGTGCCAGCTCACCAAGGCAGGGTCACGAGACCCAGTACTTC
TRBV5-1	TRBD2	many	TRBJ2-5	CASSLGTSGRGQTQYF	TGCGCCAGCAGCTTGGGGACTAGCGGGAGGGGACAGACCCAGTACTTC
TRBV7-6	-	few	TRBJ2-7	CASSPEVLGSSYEQYF	TGTGCCAGCAGCCCGGAGGTGCTCGGTAGCTCCTACGAGCAGTACTTC
TRBV29-1	-	few	TRBJ1-1	CSVEIRDTNTEAFF	TGCAGCGTTGAGATCCGGGACACGAACACTGAAGCTTTCTTT
TRBV7-9	TRBD1	-	TRBJ2-7	CASTSGTAPYEQYF	TGTGCCAGCACCTCGGGGACAGCCCCCTACGAGCAGTACTTC
TRBV7-3	-	-	TRBJ2-5	CASSLYVAGAETQYF	TGTGCCAGCAGCTTATATGTAGCAGGGGCGGAGACCCAGTACTTC
TRBV18	TRBD2	-	TRBJ2-3	CASSLLAGGMPDTQYF	TGTGCCAGCTCACTCTTAGCGGGAGGGATGCCAGATACGCAGTATTTT
TRBV11-2	-	few	TRBJ2-7	CASSLVPSRSLAYEQYF	TGTGCCAGCAGCTTAGTCCCTAGCCGGAGCTTAGCCTACGAGCAGTACTTC
TRBV13	TRBD2	-	TRBJ2-3	CASSLGRVLAGGPLDTQYF	TGTGCCAGCAGCTTAGGGAGGGTACTAGCGGGAGGACCGTTGGATACGCAGTATTTT
TRBV5-1	-	many	TRBJ2-7	CASSLARGPYEQYF	TGCGCCAGCAGCTTGGCTAGGGGTCCGTACGAGCAGTACTTC
TRBV12-3/TRBV12-4	TRBD1	many	TRBJ2-7	CASGLRDRGPQQYF	TGTGCCAGCGGGCTCCGGGACAGGGGGCCCCAGCAGTACTTC
TRBV28	-	-	TRBJ2-7	CASRRHSLTYEQYF	TGTGCCAGCAGGAGGCACAGCCTTACCTACGAGCAGTACTTC
TRBV29-1	-	few	TRBJ1-1	CSVDAQNTEAFF	TGCAGCGTTGACGCCCAAAACACTGAAGCTTTCTTT
TRBV4-1	-	-	TRBJ2-3	CASSQSGHILWDSTDTQYF	TGCGCCAGCAGCCAATCGGGGCACATCTTGTGGGATAGCACAGATACGCAGTATTTT
TRBV12-3/TRBV12-4	TRBD2	many	TRBJ2-3	CASSYFGRAGTDTQYF	TGTGCCAGCAGCTACTTCGGGAGGGCCGGCACAGATACGCAGTATTTT
TRBV7-8	TRBD2	-	TRBJ2-3	CASSLFLGTSGDTQYF	TGTGCCAGCAGCTTATTTCTGGGAACTAGCGGGGATACGCAGTATTTT
TRBV6-1	-	few	TRBJ2-1	CASMWRSSANEQFF	TGTGCCAGCATGTGGCGGAGTAGTGCGAATGAGCAGTTCTTC
TRBV19	-	many	TRBJ2-1	CASTSLSSYNEQFF	TGTGCCAGTACTTCCTTGAGCTCCTACAATGAGCAGTTCTTC
TRBV14	-	-	TRBJ2-7	CASSTGRNSYEQYF	TGTGCCAGCAGCACAGGCCGGAACTCCTACGAGCAGTACTTC
TRBV5-1	-	many	TRBJ1-1	CASSLGVWNTEAFF	TGCGCCAGCAGCTTGGGGGTTTGGAACACTGAAGCTTTCTTT
TRBV27	TRBD1	few	TRBJ2-5	CASGQGLQETQYF	TGTGCCAGCGGACAGGGGCTACAAGAGACCCAGTACTTC
TRBV4-1	-	few	TRBJ2-3	CASSQGGAYTQYF	TGCGCCAGCAGCCAAGGGGGGGCTTATACGCAGTATTTT
TRBV7-2	TRBD1	few	TRBJ2-2	CASSPSGTGGAGELFF	TGTGCCAGCAGCCCCTCCGGGACAGGGGGCGCCGGGGAGCTGTTTTTT
TRBV5-1	-	-	TRBJ2-3	CASSPPRFQGVADTQYF	TGCGCCAGCAGCCCTCCCCGATTTCAGGGTGTAGCAGATACGCAGTATTTT
TRBV5-1	-	-	TRBJ2-2	CASSLDRSGPLNTGELFF	TGCGCCAGCAGCTTGGATCGGAGCGGACCCCTGAACACCGGGGAGCTGTTTTTT
TRBV12-3/TRBV12-4	TRBD2	-	TRBJ2-7	CASSRGRVNEQYF	TGTGCCAGCAGCCGCGGGAGAGTAAACGAGCAGTACTTC
TRBV7-2	TRBD1	-	TRBJ2-7	CASSSPRDRGISYEQYF	TGTGCCAGCAGCTCTCCGCGGGACAGGGGGATATCCTACGAGCAGTACTTC
TRBV7-2	TRBD2	-	TRBJ2-1	CASSLAATSGRSEQFF	TGTGCCAGCAGCTTAGCGGCGACTAGCGGGAGGAGTGAGCAGTTCTTC
TRBV20-1	-	few	TRBJ2-4	CSARSGAKNIQYF	TGCAGTGCTAGAAGTGGGGCCAAAAACATTCAGTACTTC
TRBV12-3/TRBV12-4	-	few	TRBJ1-4	CASRPPGRGIEKLFF	TGTGCCAGCAGGCCTCCGGGACGAGGTATTGAAAAACTGTTTTTT
TRBV12-3/TRBV12-4	TRBD2	few	TRBJ2-1	CASSSSLASAYNEQFF	TGTGCCAGCAGTTCCTCACTAGCGTCCGCCTACAATGAGCAGTTCTTC
TRBV10-3	TRBD2	-	TRBJ2-5	CAIRRSFRGRAGRETQYF	TGTGCCATCAGGAGGTCGTTTCGCGGGAGGGCCGGGAGAGAGACCCAGTACTTC